This TCR beta chain was identified during a study of blood T cells in healthy people across ages. J gave up 5 bases and V 0 bases, and 14 bases lay outside the gene matches. The CDR3 is 18 amino acids. Germline-derived CDR1 and CDR2 are DFQATT and SNEGSKA (reference sequence). Sample-barcoded 5' priming and a J-beta primer mix drove a second PCR of 7 to 11 cycles. TCRdb reanalysed the 5' RACE reads using MiXCR and keeps one entry per CDR3 protein. The table shows hundreds of thousands of distinct CDR3 sequences, with 52% occurring only once. V and J are TRBV20-1 and TRBJ2-1, with TRBD2 identical over 9 bases. Sequences were obtained from blood. This TCR was recovered from a woman of 80 years or more in good health. The CDR3 nucleotides read TGCAGTGCTAGAGATCAACTTAGGGTTAGCGGGGGAAACAATGAGCAGTTCTTC. Protein product: CSARDQLRVSGGNNEQFF.